This is a list of T cell receptor beta chains from one sample in a study of esophageal squamous cell carcinoma under preoperative chemotherapy. TCRdb redid the calling of the PCR reads with MiXCR, one entry per CDR3 protein. The sample contains about 30,000 distinct CDR3 sequences, less than 55% of which appear only once. This specimen was taken from a patient given preoperative chemotherapy. All receptors derive from a human donor with esophageal squamous cell carcinoma. The donor label of this sample is uncertain. Both conserved end residues are trimmed from each CDR3.

v_call: TRBV7-9
j_call: TRBJ2-1
cdr3_aa: ASSLSPGLAERYNEQF

v_call: TRBV7-3
j_call: TRBJ2-5
cdr3_aa: ASSSRNEETQY

v_call: TRBV6-8
j_call: TRBJ2-1
cdr3_aa: ASKGNEQF

v_call: TRBV27
j_call: TRBJ2-7
cdr3_aa: ASSLATGAYEQY

v_call: TRBV7-6
j_call: TRBJ2-3
cdr3_aa: ASSLGAGDPETQY

v_call: TRBV7-2
j_call: TRBJ2-1
cdr3_aa: ASSLGGGVNEQF

v_call: TRBV7-6
j_call: .
cdr3_aa: ASSSGPRGTDTQY

v_call: TRBV7-6
j_call: TRBJ2-5
cdr3_aa: ASSLDAGLRGGDQEIQY

v_call: TRBV7-9
j_call: TRBJ2-3
cdr3_aa: ASSPGLARLGDTQY

v_call: TRBV7-9
j_call: TRBJ2-3
cdr3_aa: ASSNPTGGDTQY

v_call: TRBV7-2
j_call: TRBJ2-3
cdr3_aa: ASRGQGGRGTETQY

v_call: TRBV12-5
j_call: TRBJ2-5
cdr3_aa: ASGVDRGETQY

v_call: TRBV7-2
j_call: TRBJ2-3
cdr3_aa: ASRPQGGREPETQY

v_call: TRBV7-2
j_call: TRBJ2-3
cdr3_aa: ASGAQGGSEQETQY

v_call: TRBV12-3/TRBV12-4
j_call: TRBJ2-1
cdr3_aa: ASGTGGTQHNEQF

v_call: TRBV7-9
j_call: TRBJ2-1
cdr3_aa: ASSLAPSGSIYNEQF

v_call: TRBV11-3
j_call: TRBJ2-1
cdr3_aa: ASSLGLAAFSYNEQF

v_call: TRBV6-2/TRBV6-3
j_call: TRBJ2-1
cdr3_aa: ASRGTSGRGREGEQF

v_call: TRBV12-3/TRBV12-4
j_call: TRBJ2-5
cdr3_aa: AGTGGGAKETQY

v_call: TRBV11-1
j_call: TRBJ2-4
cdr3_aa: ASSLGPGDIQY

v_call: TRBV6-5
j_call: TRBJ2-3
cdr3_aa: ASSYTGAGRTDTQY

v_call: TRBV19
j_call: TRBJ2-2
cdr3_aa: ASSIGGVRNTGELF

v_call: TRBV6-1
j_call: TRBJ2-7
cdr3_aa: ASSPGQASYEQY

v_call: TRBV29-1
j_call: .
cdr3_aa: SVLGLAGGGEQF

v_call: TRBV5-6
j_call: TRBJ1-2
cdr3_aa: ASSLQDRGGGYT

v_call: TRBV19
j_call: TRBJ2-3
cdr3_aa: ASSPWTGVSDTQY

v_call: TRBV7-6
j_call: TRBJ2-5
cdr3_aa: ASSLDAPLGGRDQDTQY

v_call: TRBV7-8
j_call: TRBJ2-3
cdr3_aa: ASSRTEEQY

v_call: TRBV5-1
j_call: TRBJ1-1
cdr3_aa: ASSLRAGGQAF

v_call: TRBV7-2
j_call: TRBJ2-1
cdr3_aa: ASSSLAGGRGEQF

v_call: TRBV27
j_call: .
cdr3_aa: ASSHRLGPDTQY

v_call: TRBV7-2
j_call: TRBJ2-3
cdr3_aa: ASRPHGGRDPDTQY

v_call: TRBV6-1
j_call: TRBJ2-5
cdr3_aa: ASSPGSVTDTQY

v_call: TRBV12-5
j_call: .
cdr3_aa: ASGLFPTSGRYEQF

v_call: TRBV7-9
j_call: TRBJ2-5
cdr3_aa: ASSLVRGAGSETQY

v_call: TRBV6-5
j_call: TRBJ2-2
cdr3_aa: ASSSPSSGRDTGELF

v_call: TRBV19
j_call: TRBJ2-5
cdr3_aa: ASRSGKETQY

v_call: TRBV27
j_call: .
cdr3_aa: ASRRRGFGLDEQY

v_call: TRBV7-6
j_call: TRBJ2-4
cdr3_aa: ASSLDPGIGGRDKEIQY

v_call: TRBV19
j_call: TRBJ2-1
cdr3_aa: ATRLSAQVGRPNEQF

v_call: TRBV6-5
j_call: .
cdr3_aa: ASSFGQGRGETQY

v_call: TRBV5-6
j_call: TRBJ1-2
cdr3_aa: ASSRVAYGYT

v_call: TRBV10-3
j_call: .
cdr3_aa: AISESSGYNEQF

v_call: TRBV6-1
j_call: TRBJ2-4
cdr3_aa: ASTGLWGTNIQY

v_call: TRBV11-3
j_call: TRBJ2-4
cdr3_aa: ASSPGGELAQDTQY

v_call: TRBV12-3/TRBV12-4
j_call: TRBJ2-1
cdr3_aa: ASSFIHNEQF

v_call: TRBV10-1
j_call: TRBJ2-3
cdr3_aa: ASSEGLGSDTQY

v_call: TRBV7-8
j_call: TRBJ1-2
cdr3_aa: ASSPRQGRGYT

v_call: TRBV12-2
j_call: TRBJ2-7
cdr3_aa: ASRFPSYEQY

v_call: TRBV7-2
j_call: TRBJ2-4
cdr3_aa: AGSAARTENIQY

v_call: TRBV5-6
j_call: TRBJ2-4
cdr3_aa: ASSLAGAISD

v_call: TRBV4-1
j_call: TRBJ1-4
cdr3_aa: ASSQDDRGLGEKLF